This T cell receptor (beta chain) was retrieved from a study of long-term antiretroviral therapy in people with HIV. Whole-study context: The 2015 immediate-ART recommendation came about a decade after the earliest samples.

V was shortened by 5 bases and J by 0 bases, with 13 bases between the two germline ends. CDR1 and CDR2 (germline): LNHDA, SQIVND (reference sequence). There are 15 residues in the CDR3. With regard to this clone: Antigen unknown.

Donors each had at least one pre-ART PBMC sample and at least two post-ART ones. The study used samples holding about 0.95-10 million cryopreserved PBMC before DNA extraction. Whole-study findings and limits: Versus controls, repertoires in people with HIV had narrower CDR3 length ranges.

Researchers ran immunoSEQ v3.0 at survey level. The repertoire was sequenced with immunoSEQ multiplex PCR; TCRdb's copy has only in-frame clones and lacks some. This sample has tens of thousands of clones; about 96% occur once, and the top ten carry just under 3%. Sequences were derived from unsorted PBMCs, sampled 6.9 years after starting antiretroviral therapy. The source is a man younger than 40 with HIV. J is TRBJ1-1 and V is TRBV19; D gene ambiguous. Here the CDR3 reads CASSPTTFMNTEAFF. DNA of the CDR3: TGTGCCAGTAGTCCAACGACATTCATGAACACTGAAGCTTTCTTT.